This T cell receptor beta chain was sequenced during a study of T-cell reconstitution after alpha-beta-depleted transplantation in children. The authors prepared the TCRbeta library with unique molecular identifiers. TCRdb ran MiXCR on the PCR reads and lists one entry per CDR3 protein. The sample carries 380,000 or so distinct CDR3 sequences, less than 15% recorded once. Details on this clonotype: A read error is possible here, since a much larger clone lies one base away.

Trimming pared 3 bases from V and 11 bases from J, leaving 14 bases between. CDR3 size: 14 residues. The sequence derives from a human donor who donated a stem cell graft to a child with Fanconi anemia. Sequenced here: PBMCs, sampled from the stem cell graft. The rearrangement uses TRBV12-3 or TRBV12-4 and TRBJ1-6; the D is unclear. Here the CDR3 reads CASSFDGEYTPLHF. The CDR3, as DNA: TGTGCCAGCAGTTTCGACGGGGAGTATACACCCCTCCACTTT.